These 13 T cell receptor beta chains were sequenced from one sample in a study of PD-1 blockade in classical Hodgkin lymphoma (dated by TCRdb to about 2020). The time point label of this sample denotes: cycle 4 day 1 (C4D1), after five to seven weeks of nivolumab. Relapse after autologous stem cell transplantation had occurred in all trial patients, and cohorts A, B and C were distinguished by prior brentuximab vedotin exposure. Library generation was performed with the immunoSEQ multiplex PCR assay. Held by TCRdb, this immuneACCESS table contains in-frame sequences only and omits some clones. Under half of the omission traces to an unresolved V gene where checked; the cause of the rest is unknown. Here the sample has roughly 50,000 clones; roughly 89% occur a single time. In total, the top ten clones hold more than 11% of the sample. Here the sequenced sample was peripheral blood mononuclear cells (PBMCs), taken before the fourth cycle of nivolumab. The receptor source for this set is a human donor with classical Hodgkin lymphoma.

The rearrangement joins TRBV7-3 to TRBJ2-2, with 9 bases aligning to TRBD2. Germline-derived CDR1 and CDR2 are SGHTA and FQGTGA. Losses at the gene ends were 4 bases for V and 6 bases for J; bases not matched to a gene: 9. The CDR3 length is 16 residues. The CDR3 reads CASSSTGTSFPGELFF. CDR3 nucleotide sequence: TGTGCCAGCAGCTCAACCGGGACTAGCTTTCCCGGGGAGCTGTTTTTT. Variable domain in full (rest from reference TRBV7-3 and TRBJ2-2): GAGVSQTPSNKVTEKGKYVELRCDPISGHTALYWYRQSLGQGPEFLIYFQGTGAADDSGLPNDRFFAVRPEGSVSTLKIQRTERGDSAVYLCASSSTGTSFPGELFFGEGSRLTVL.

The chain combines TRBV9 with TRBJ2-1; D might be TRBD2 (7 bases). Germline V gives CDR1 SGDLS, CDR2 YYNGEE. Between the trimmed V and J ends, which lost 4 bases and 5 bases, there was a span of 19 bases. The CDR3 is 16 residues long. The CDR3 bases are TGTGCCAGCAGCCAAAAAAGGTGGGAGGGGGACAATGAGCAGTTCTTC. Translating gives CASSQKRWEGDNEQFF.

The sample holds one count of this clone. The chain links TRBV7-3 to TRBJ2-1, with a weak D call TRBD2 (6 bases). Trimming shortened V by 5 bases and J by 6 bases, and 14 bases separated the two germline ends. Germline V gives CDR1 SGHTA, CDR2 FQGTGA. The CDR3 loop spans 14 amino acids. CDR3 region: CASSLRDSPNEQFF. CDR3 nucleotides: TGTGCCAGCAGCCTAAGGGACTCACCCAATGAGCAGTTCTTC.

V and J are TRBV2 and TRBJ2-7; no clear D. V lost 4 bases, J lost 4 bases, and 5 bases lay in between. Germline V CDR1 and CDR2: SNHLY, FYNNEI. This CDR3 contains 11 residues. Here the CDR3 DNA reads TGTGCCAGCAGTGCATTGTACGAGCAGTACTTC. It codes for CASSALYEQYF.

This chain connects TRBV6-1 to TRBJ1-2; D may be TRBD1 (6 bases). Germline V gene sequence: CDR1 MNHNS, CDR2 SASEGT. The CDR3 consists of 13 residues. V lost 4 bases and J 5 bases, leaving 11 bases between the germline ends. For the CDR3, the DNA is TGTGCCAGCAGTGCCCGGACAGATTATGGCTACACCTTC. Amino acids: CASSARTDYGYTF.

V gene TRBV6-1 combines with J gene TRBJ2-7, with 9 bases matching TRBD2. The ends lost 1 base at V and 3 bases at J; junction bases unmatched: 4. Germline values: CDR1 MNHNS, CDR2 SASEGT. This CDR3 contains 15 residues. The CDR3 loop is CASSEEVAGVYEQYF. The CDR3, as DNA: TGTGCCAGCAGTGAAGAGGTAGCGGGAGTCTACGAGCAGTACTTC.

The chain carries TRBV7-2 and TRBJ2-5; D gene unclear. This CDR3 is 16 amino acids long. V was shortened by 2 bases and J by 0 bases, with 13 bases between the two germline ends. In germline, CDR1 is SGHTA, CDR2 FQGNSA. CDR3 loop: CASSLSGGKYQETQYF. The CDR3 nucleotides read TGTGCCAGCAGCTTATCTGGTGGAAAGTACCAAGAGACCCAGTACTTC.

The rearrangement links TRBV11-2 to TRBJ2-7; maybe TRBD1 (5 bases). This CDR3 spans 13 amino acids. The germline V gene encodes CDR1 SGHAT and CDR2 FQNNGV. The ends were cut back, 3 bases at V and 2 bases at J, with 8 bases in the middle. Here the CDR3 DNA reads TGTGCCAGCAGCTTCGGACAAACCTACGAGCAGTACTTC. It codes for CASSFGQTYEQYF.

V usage is TRBV29-1 and J usage is TRBJ2-7; D is undetermined. The CDR3 totals 13 residues. Germline V gives CDR1 SQVTM, CDR2 ANQGSEA. V was clipped by 5 bases and J by 0 bases, with 11 bases between them. The CDR3 sequence: CSVFWQASYEQYF. CDR3 nucleotide sequence: TGCAGCGTTTTCTGGCAGGCCTCCTACGAGCAGTACTTC.

V usage is TRBV4-1 and J usage is TRBJ2-7; 10 bases agree with TRBD2. CDR3 length: 15 residues. J gave up 5 bases and V 3 bases, and 7 bases lay outside the gene matches. CDR1 is MGHRA and CDR2 is YSYEKL in the germline V gene. The CDR3 region is CASSQVRTSGNEQYF. The CDR3 DNA follows: TGCGCCAGCAGCCAGGTGAGGACTAGCGGCAACGAGCAGTACTTC.

The chain is built from TRBV6-5 and TRBJ2-1, with TRBD1 matching over 7 bases. There are 13 residues in the CDR3. CDR1 is MNHEY, CDR2 SVGAGI, per germline. After removal of 4 bases from V and 6 bases from J, the junction contained 3 bases not matched to a gene. In DNA form, the CDR3 reads TGTGCCAGCAGTTGGGACAGAACCAATGAGCAGTTCTTC. As protein: CASSWDRTNEQFF.

The genes are TRBV27 and TRBJ1-2, with unresolved D. Germline CDR1 reads MNHEY; CDR2 reads SMNVEV (reference sequence). The CDR3 consists of 15 residues. Trimming cost V 2 bases and J 4 bases, with 14 bases left between them. CDR3 sequence: CASSLIPPAGYGYTF. The CDR3 DNA reads TGTGCCAGCAGTTTAATTCCTCCAGCGGGCTATGGCTACACCTTC.

The chain uses TRBV30 and TRBJ1-1; TRBD1 matches at 8 bases. CDR3 length: 19 amino acids. Germline V gives CDR1 GTSNPN, CDR2 SVGIG (reference sequence). V dropped 0 bases and J dropped 0; count of bases not matched to a gene: 15. CDR3 in amino acids: CAWSVGWGQAKYMNTEAFF. CDR3 bases: TGTGCCTGGAGTGTAGGTTGGGGACAGGCTAAGTACATGAACACTGAAGCTTTCTTT.